This T cell receptor beta chain derives from a study of response to subunit inactivated influenza vaccine. Study-wide results and caveats: The authors offered the suggestion that each seasonal influenza vaccination recruits few new T cells.

Germline V gene lookup returns CDR1 MGHRA and CDR2 YSYEKL. This CDR3 has 16 residues. Trimming cost V 5 bases and J 4 bases, with 17 bases left between them. TCRdb re-derived calls from the RT-PCR reads in MiXCR, one entry per CDR3 protein. This table has a few hundred thousand distinct CDR3 sequences, roughly 15% appearing once. Remarks on this clonotype: Its antigen remains unknown.

This chain connects TRBV4-1 to TRBJ2-2; D tentatively fits TRBD1 or TRBD2 (5 bases each). This receptor was taken from a man aged 45-60 years who received an inactivated influenza vaccine. The material was PBMCs from blood, obtained about 12 days after vaccination. The CDR3 here is CASSETGATPTGELFF. The CDR3 DNA reads TGCGCCAGCAGCGAAACCGGGGCCACTCCCACCGGGGAGCTGTTTTTT.